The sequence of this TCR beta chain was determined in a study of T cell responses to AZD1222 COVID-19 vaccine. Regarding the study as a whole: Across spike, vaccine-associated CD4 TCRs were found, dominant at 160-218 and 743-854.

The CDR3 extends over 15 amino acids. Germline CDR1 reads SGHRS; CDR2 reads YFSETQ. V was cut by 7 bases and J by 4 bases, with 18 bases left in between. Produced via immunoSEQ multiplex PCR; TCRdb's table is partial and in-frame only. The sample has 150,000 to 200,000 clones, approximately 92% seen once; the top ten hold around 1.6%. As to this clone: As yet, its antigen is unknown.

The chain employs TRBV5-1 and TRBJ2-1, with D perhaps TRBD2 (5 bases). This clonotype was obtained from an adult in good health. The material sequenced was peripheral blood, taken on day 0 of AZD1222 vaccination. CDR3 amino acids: CASRHGERPYNEQFF. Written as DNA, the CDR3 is TGCGCCAGCCGACACGGGGAGCGGCCTTACAATGAGCAGTTCTTC.